This TCR beta chain was recovered during a study of T cells in tuberculosis. Study outcomes and limitations: The TCR-beta difference was not significant; alpha differences partly reflected length.

Using immunoSEQ multiplex PCR, the repertoire was profiled, and TCRdb retains in-frame clones only, with some absent. The sample includes approximately 30,000 clones, around nine tenths of them seen just once. About this clone itself: Its antigen is still unknown.

Time point defined: new active TB diagnosis, blood taken before or within 7 days of starting treatment. CDR1 is MNHNS and CDR2 is SASEGT in the germline V gene. This CDR3 region has 15 residues. The V and J ends lost 2 bases and 0 bases respectively, with 8 bases between them. The source was PBMCs, collected at tuberculosis diagnosis. The rearrangement links TRBV6-1 to TRBJ2-1; D is unclear. This receptor was taken from an adult with tuberculosis. The CDR3 sequence: CASSEIVSSYNEQFF. CDR3 DNA sequence: TGTGCCAGCAGTGAAATCGTGAGCTCCTACAATGAGCAGTTCTTC.